This TCR beta chain is drawn from a study of Ad26.COV2.S vaccination and SARS-CoV-2 variants. Study-wide context: Into the muscle, Ad26.COV2.S was dosed once or twice, 56 days apart.

This CDR3 comprises 15 residues. Germline assignment: CDR1 MNHEY and CDR2 SVGAGI. V lost 6 bases and J lost 6; bases outside the gene matches: 9. Comment on this clone: Its target is unknown.

Generated by immunoSEQ multiplex PCR, the TCRdb table keeps only in-frame clones and is missing some. The data contain roughly 380,000 clones, 80% to 90% of them singletons. Study-wide results and caveats: Ad26.COV2.S recipients had broader spike-specific TCRs (P = 0.0014). Across vaccine and placebo recipients, the breadth of non-spike TCRs was similar.

Documented treatment: approximately 18 received Ad26.COV2.S at low or high dose, single or two shots; about 5 received placebo; per-sample allocation not given. Sampling was performed 63 days after the first vaccine or placebo injection. The V call is TRBV6-5, the J call TRBJ2-3; 10 bases map to TRBD1. The starting material was peripheral blood, obtained in a trial of Ad26.COV2.S vaccine versus placebo. This receptor was taken from a person between 18 and 65 years old who received the Ad26.COV2.S COVID-19 vaccine or a placebo. This CDR3 reads CASSDRDRGLDTQYF. The CDR3 DNA is TGTGCCAGCAGCGACCGGGACAGGGGCTTGGATACGCAGTATTTT.